This is a list of T cell receptor beta chains from one sample in a study of CD8+ T cells in alopecia areata. Only in-frame clones appear in the TCRdb table, and some are missing; sequencing was by immunoSEQ multiplex PCR. The sample consists of about 200,000 clones, roughly two fifths of them appearing once. Sample: CD4+ T cells sorted from blood, taken at roughly week 30, from a patient treated with tofacitinib. The source is a human donor with alopecia areata. Each CDR3 is given with its conserved first and last residue. The D gene is left open where the match is weak. Size is omitted from some rows. Given values are once, few, many or a class for expanded clones.

J	V	size	D	DNA	CDR3
TRBJ1-1	TRBV6-6	once	TRBD1	TGTGCCAGCGGGGGACAGGGGATGAACACTGAAGCTTTCTTT	CASGGQGMNTEAFF
TRBJ1-2	TRBV5-4	few	.	TGTGCCAGCAGCTATCAGACACGTTCTAACTATGGCTACACCTTC	CASSYQTRSNYGYTF
TRBJ1-1	TRBV2	.	.	TGTGCCAGCACCGAGCCCCCGGGCGGCACTGAAGCTTTCTTT	CASTEPPGGTEAFF
TRBJ2-1	TRBV19	.	TRBD2	TGTGCCAGTAGTACTCCCGGACTAGCGGAAAACTACAATGAGCAGTTCTTC	CASSTPGLAENYNEQFF
TRBJ2-7	TRBV6-5	.	.	TGTGCCAGCAGGCGAGTTATACAGGGCTACGAGCAGTACTTC	CASRRVIQGYEQYF
TRBJ1-3	TRBV30	once	.	TGTGCCTGGAGTCGGCAGGATAACACCATATATTTT	CAWSRQDNTIYF
TRBJ2-2	TRBV5-6	.	.	TGTGCCAGCAGCCGAACTAAGACAGGTGCGGGGGAGCTGTTTTTT	CASSRTKTGAGELFF
TRBJ1-2	TRBV5-7	.	.	TGTGCCAGCAGCTTGGCTCCTCGGCAGAGCTATGGCTACACCTTC	CASSLAPRQSYGYTF
TRBJ1-1	TRBV7-9	.	TRBD1	TGTGCCAGCAGCCGAGGTTCCGGGACAGCCAACACTGAAGCTTTCTTT	CASSRGSGTANTEAFF
TRBJ1-4	TRBV9	.	TRBD1	TGTGCCAGCAGCACAACAGGGGTAAATGAAAAACTGTTTTTT	CASSTTGVNEKLFF
TRBJ2-2	TRBV18	.	.	TGTGCCAGCTCACCACCTCTCCAGGGTGGCACCGGGGAGCTGTTTTTT	CASSPPLQGGTGELFF
TRBJ1-1	TRBV7-9	.	.	TGTGCCAGCAGGAGAAACAGGGATCGAGCTTTCTTT	CASRRNRDRAFF
TRBJ2-7	TRBV6-6	once	.	TGTGCCAGCAGTTACTCGAGGGGCAGGTCAGCCTACGAGCAGTACTTC	CASSYSRGRSAYEQYF
TRBJ2-6	TRBV5-1	.	TRBD1	TGCGCCAGCAGCTTGTGGGACAGGTCCTCTGGGGCCAACGTCCTGACTTTC	CASSLWDRSSGANVLTF
TRBJ2-4	TRBV30	.	TRBD2	TGTGCCTGGAGTGCCCCGGGAGGTAACATTCAGTACTTC	CAWSAPGGNIQYF
TRBJ1-2	TRBV5-1	.	.	TGCGCCAGCAGCGGATTACAGGGAAACTATGGCTACACCTTC	CASSGLQGNYGYTF
TRBJ1-6	TRBV19	few	.	TGTGCCAGTAGCTGGAGCTCCTATAATTCACCCCTCCACTTT	CASSWSSYNSPLHF
TRBJ1-1	TRBV30	.	TRBD1	TGTGCCTGGAGTTACGACAGGGTGGTGAACACTGAAGCTTTCTTT	CAWSYDRVVNTEAFF
TRBJ1-2	TRBV6-1	few	TRBD1	TGTGCCAGCAGTGAAGAAGACAGGGGGTATGGCTACACCTTC	CASSEEDRGYGYTF
TRBJ2-4	TRBV19	.	TRBD2	TGTGCCAGTACCCCCCTAGCGGGGCTAGCCAAAAACATTCAGTACTTC	CASTPLAGLAKNIQYF
TRBJ1-4	TRBV5-6	.	.	TGTGCCAGCAGCGATAAGCCCGGGACTCTAAAACTGTTTTTT	CASSDKPGTLKLFF
TRBJ2-1	TRBV9	.	TRBD2	TGTGCCAGCAGCCAGAAGCGGGAGAGCCCCTACAATGAGCAGTTCTTC	CASSQKRESPYNEQFF
TRBJ2-2	TRBV2	.	.	TGTGCCAGCAGTGAAACAGGGAGCACCGGGGAGCTGTTTTTT	CASSETGSTGELFF
TRBJ1-1	TRBV30	.	.	TGTGCCTGGGGGGTGTTCGATGAAGCTTTCTTT	CAWGVFDEAFF
TRBJ2-3	TRBV27	.	.	TGTGCCAGCAGTTTATCTTGGGGAGATACGCAGTATTTT	CASSLSWGDTQYF
TRBJ1-2	TRBV19	.	TRBD1	TGTGCCAGTAGTTTACGGGACAGGGGGAGAGGCTACACCTTC	CASSLRDRGRGYTF